These 7 T cell receptor beta chains were sequenced from one sample in a study of T cell responses to AZD1222 COVID-19 vaccine. The assay was immunoSEQ multiplex PCR, and TCRdb's table has in-frame clones only and misses some. The profile shows 100,000 to 120,000 clones, roughly 85% of them singletons. Here the sequenced sample was peripheral blood, taken on day 0 of AZD1222 vaccination. The receptors were gathered from an adult in good health.

The chain has TRBV10-3 and TRBJ1-2; no reliable D call. The V end lost 10 bases, the J end lost 8 bases, and 14 bases lay between the germline ends. The CDR3 runs 11 residues. In germline, CDR1 is ENHRY, CDR2 SYGVKD. The CDR3, as DNA: TGTGCCACCAACCAGGACGGGGGCTACACCTTC. Protein sequence: CATNQDGGYTF.

The chain links TRBV4-1 to TRBJ1-1; D not certain. The CDR3 is made up of 14 amino acids. Germline V gives CDR1 MGHRA, CDR2 YSYEKL. The germline V and J ends were trimmed by 4 bases and 1 base, with 10 bases remaining between them. CDR3: CASSLQRQNTEAFF. DNA of the CDR3: TGCGCCAGCAGCCTGCAACGGCAGAACACTGAAGCTTTCTTT.

In nucleotides, the CDR3 is TGTGCCACCAGCAGAGGTACTAGCCCCACACCAAATACGCAGTATTTT. This gives the protein CATSRGTSPTPNTQYF. The rearrangement joins TRBV15 to TRBJ2-3, with D perhaps TRBD2 (6 bases). The germline V gene encodes CDR1 LNHNV and CDR2 YYDKDF (reference sequence). This CDR3 has 16 residues. Trimming cost V 1 base and J 7 bases, with 18 bases left between them.

This chain joins TRBV1 and TRBJ2-7; the D segment call TRBD2 is taken from the table without a DNA check. TRBV1 is recorded as a pseudogene. There are 10 residues in the CDR3. The CDR3 bases are TGCACCAGCGGGGAGATTCGCCAGTACTTC. It is translated as CTSGEIRQYF.

V usage is TRBV19 and J usage is TRBJ1-1, with D perhaps matching TRBD1 (5 bases). Germline-derived CDR1 and CDR2 are LNHDA and SQIVND (reference sequence). Between the trimmed V and J ends, which lost 5 bases and 5 bases, there was a span of 15 bases. The CDR3 totals 14 residues. CDR3 residues: CASSYRGDGTEAFF. In DNA form, the CDR3 reads TGTGCCAGTAGTTATCGGGGGGACGGTACTGAAGCTTTCTTT.

The rearrangement joins TRBV5-6 to TRBJ1-2, with 8 bases identical to TRBD1. The germline V gene has CDR1 SGHDT and CDR2 YYEEEE. This CDR3 is built from 17 residues. V shed 3 bases and J 6 bases; nucleotides not matched to a gene: 16. The CDR3 coding sequence is TGTGCCAGCAGCTCCCACGGGACAGGCCCTCTGGCCCATGGCTACACCTTC. Protein sequence: CASSSHGTGPLAHGYTF.

V gene TRBV24-1 combines with J gene TRBJ2-1; tentatively, D is TRBD1 or TRBD2 (6 bases each). The ends were cut back, 4 bases at V and 9 bases at J, with 18 bases in the middle. Germline V gene lookup returns CDR1 KGHDR and CDR2 SFDVKD. The CDR3 is 15 residues long. The CDR3 is CATSDPEGVLSEQFF. The CDR3 bases are TGTGCCACCAGTGACCCGGAGGGGGTTCTGAGTGAGCAGTTCTTC.